These 10 T cell receptor beta chains came from one sample sequenced in a study of T cell responses to AZD1222 COVID-19 vaccine. Sequenced by immunoSEQ multiplex PCR; TCRdb stores in-frame clones only, minus some. The sample records tens of thousands of clones, around 82% being singletons. Sequencing was performed on peripheral blood, taken 28 days after the second AZD1222 dose. Receptors originate from an adult who received the AZD1222 COVID-19 vaccine.

The chain employs TRBV18 and TRBJ2-2, with 7 nucleotides matching TRBD2. The CDR3 contains 16 residues. J lost 1 base, V lost 3 bases, and 5 bases had no gene match. CDR1 is KGHSH, CDR2 LQKENI, per germline. The CDR3 region has the DNA TGTGCCAGCTCACCCCCTGCGGGGGTGAACACCGGGGAGCTGTTTTTT. Protein product: CASSPPAGVNTGELFF.

V and J are TRBV19 and TRBJ2-7, with D tentatively TRBD1 (6 bases). Per germline, CDR1 LNHDA and CDR2 SQIVND (reference sequence). This CDR3 spans 12 amino acids. Trimming took 8 bases from V and 3 from J, leaving 11 bases between them. The CDR3 spells CASSDSNYEQYF. CDR3 nucleotides: TGTGCCAGTTCGGACAGTAACTACGAGCAGTACTTC.

This clone has only a few counts. The chain uses TRBV6-5 and TRBJ2-5; possibly TRBD1 or TRBD2 for D (5 bases each). V was clipped by 6 bases and J by 1 base, with 12 bases between them. This CDR3 is built from 14 residues. The germline V gene has CDR1 MNHEY and CDR2 SVGAGI. CDR3 sequence: CASSAGDGQETQYF. The CDR3 nucleotides read TGTGCCAGCAGCGCCGGGGACGGCCAAGAGACCCAGTACTTC.

This chain uses TRBV27 with TRBJ2-1, with 8 bases matching TRBD2. The CDR3 is made up of 17 amino acids. The germline CDR1 and CDR2 sequences are MNHEY and SMNVEV (reference sequence). After removal of 4 bases from V and 3 bases from J, the junction contained 11 bases not matched to a gene. The CDR3 nucleotides are TGTGCCAGCAGTTCCTCTCCAGCGGGGGACCTCTACAATGAGCAGTTCTTC. It codes for CASSSSPAGDLYNEQFF.

The chain recombines TRBV5-1 with TRBJ2-7; D is perhaps TRBD1 (6 bases). CDR3 size: 15 residues. Germline V gives CDR1 SGHRS, CDR2 YFSETQ. V dropped 0 bases and J dropped 3 bases, with 13 bases sitting between them. CDR3 loop: CASSLGYRDVYEQYF. The CDR3, as DNA: TGCGCCAGCAGCTTGGGATACAGGGATGTCTACGAGCAGTACTTC. Drawing the rest from reference TRBV5-1 and TRBJ2-7, the complete variable domain is KAGVTQTPRYLIKTRGQQVTLSCSPISGHRSVSWYQQTPGQGLQFLFEYFSETQRNKGNFPGRFSGRQFSNSRSEMNVSTLELGDSALYLCASSLGYRDVYEQYFGPGTRLTVT.

The rearrangement links TRBV7-2 to TRBJ2-7, with D possibly being TRBD2 (6 bases). The germline V and J ends were trimmed by 1 base and 3 bases, with 13 bases remaining between them. The CDR3 sequence is 15 residues long. Looked up from germline, CDR1 is SGHTA and CDR2 is FQGNSA. Here the CDR3 reads CASSLGSGGNYEQYF. The CDR3 coding sequence is TGTGCCAGCAGCTTAGGGAGCGGCGGGAACTACGAGCAGTACTTC.

The chain joins TRBV9 to TRBJ2-7; possibly TRBD1 for D (5 bases). Trimming shortened V by 5 bases and J by 0 bases, and 12 bases separated the two germline ends. Germline CDR1 reads SGDLS; CDR2 reads YYNGEE. This CDR3 has 14 amino acids. In DNA form, the CDR3 reads TGTGCCAGCAGTCTGGCTACAGGCTCCTACGAGCAGTACTTC. This codes for CASSLATGSYEQYF. The whole variable domain, remainder taken from reference TRBV9 and TRBJ2-7, is DSGVTQTPKHLITATGQRVTLRCSPRSGDLSVYWYQQSLDQGLQFLIQYYNGEERAKGNILERFSAQQFPDLHSELNLSSLELGDSALYFCASSLATGSYEQYFGPGTRLTVT.

The chain employs TRBV7-8 and TRBJ2-7, with D perhaps matching TRBD1 or TRBD2 (5 bases each). Germline CDR1 is SGHVS and CDR2 is FQNEAQ. V was cut by 4 bases and J by 6 bases, with 19 bases left in between. The CDR3 totals 15 residues. The CDR3 is CASSSRGASMGEQYF. For the CDR3, the DNA is TGTGCCAGCAGCTCCCGAGGGGCCAGTATGGGCGAGCAGTACTTC.

The J gene is TRBJ2-3, the V gene TRBV9; D is undetermined. This CDR3 has 14 residues. Trimming cost V 0 bases and J 6 bases, with 11 bases left between them. Germline loops: CDR1 SGDLS, CDR2 YYNGEE. CDR3 bases: TGTGCCAGCAGCGTAGATCCAGAGGCGGATACGCAGTATTTT. As protein: CASSVDPEADTQYF.

The chain employs TRBV4-1 and TRBJ1-4; D is undetermined. Germline V CDR1 and CDR2: MGHRA, YSYEKL. Trimming took off 0 bases at V and 0 bases at J, with 14 bases between the two ends. The CDR3 runs 18 residues. CDR3: CASSQDPPASATNEKLFF. Written as DNA, the CDR3 is TGCGCCAGCAGCCAAGATCCCCCCGCGAGTGCAACTAATGAAAAACTGTTTTTT.